The rows below give T cell receptor beta chains drawn from one sample of a study of OX40 agonist ivuxolimab in advanced cancers. Measured with immunoSEQ multiplex PCR; TCRdb has only the in-frame clones, and not every one. The profile shows approximately 160,000 clones, 85% to 95% of them singletons. The source material was CD4+ or CD8+ T cells sorted from blood, sampled in a trial of the OX40 agonist ivuxolimab. The receptors derive from an adult with an advanced solid tumor such as melanoma, head and neck, liver or kidney cancer. CDR3s include the opening cysteine and the closing phenylalanine or tryptophan. A D gene is named only where the DNA matches it firmly. Clone size, where shown, is once, few, many, or a class for clones that have expanded.

>TRBJ2-3|TRBV10-2|NA|17|once
CASSESKWSGWPDTQYF
TGCGCCAGCAGTGAGTCGAAGTGGAGCGGGTGGCCAGATACGCAGTATTTT
>TRBJ2-3|TRBV2|TRBD2|16|NA
CASAPWTSAYTDTQYF
TGTGCCAGCGCTCCGTGGACTAGCGCTTACACAGATACGCAGTATTTT
>TRBJ1-6|TRBV7-2|TRBD1|20|NA
CASSLAPGQGPSSYNSPLHF
TGTGCCAGCAGCTTAGCCCCCGGACAGGGGCCCAGCTCCTATAATTCACCCCTCCACTTT
>TRBJ2-5|TRBV5-1|NA|15|NA
CASSLYGKQQETQYF
TGCGCCAGCAGCTTGTATGGGAAACAACAAGAGACCCAGTACTTC
>TRBJ2-3|TRBV5-8|TRBD2|17|NA
CASSLDGSGGAADTQYF
TGTGCCAGCAGCTTGGACGGTAGCGGGGGGGCAGCTGATACGCAGTATTTT
>TRBJ2-7|TRBV19|TRBD2|15|NA
CATTPTSGSTYEQYF
TGTGCCACTACACCGACTAGCGGGAGTACTTACGAGCAGTACTTC
>TRBJ2-5|TRBV11-1|NA|14|few
CASSLVLAEETQYF
TGTGCCAGCAGCTTAGTACTAGCCGAAGAGACCCAGTACTTC
>TRBJ2-6|TRBV28|NA|15|NA
CASKEAGAGANVLTF
TGTGCCAGCAAGGAGGCAGGGGCTGGGGCCAACGTCCTGACTTTC
>TRBJ1-2|TRBV4-3|TRBD1|16|NA
CASSQEGQTGNYGYTF
TGCGCCAGCAGCCAAGAGGGGCAGACAGGGAACTATGGCTACACCTTC
>TRBJ1-2|TRBV25-1|NA|13|few
CASSDRVVEGYTF
TGTGCCAGCAGTGACAGGGTTGTTGAGGGCTACACCTTC
>TRBJ2-2|TRBV11-1|NA|14|NA
CASSSQLNTGELFF
TGTGCCAGCAGCTCCCAGTTGAACACCGGGGAGCTGTTTTTT
>TRBJ1-3|TRBV4-3|TRBD1|16|few
CASSHEGTGSGNTIYF
TGCGCCAGCAGCCATGAGGGGACAGGGTCTGGAAACACCATATATTTT